This T cell receptor beta chain was sequenced for a study of blood T cell repertoires in COVID-19. Overall study context: From the United States, Italy and Spain came samples of acute and convalescent COVID-19.

This clone has only one observation. The CDR3 consists of 13 residues. The germline V gene encodes CDR1 LNHDA and CDR2 SQIVND (reference sequence). Between the trimmed V and J ends, which lost 10 bases and 4 bases, there was a span of 14 bases. In the source study's methods: Nucleated cell number was recorded as an estimate derived from reference gene primer amplification. Some clones are missing from TCRdb's copy, which holds only in-frame ones; the method was immunoSEQ multiplex PCR. That table supplies the V and J calls and clone size; D and trimming were determined from the DNA. The sample holds over 100,000 clones, 85% to 90% seen once.

J is TRBJ2-1 and V is TRBV19; perhaps TRBD1 as D (6 bases). Material for sequencing was peripheral blood. The sequence came from a man aged 45-65 years with active or convalescent COVID-19. In nucleotides, the CDR3 is TGTGCCACCCGAGACAGGCAATACAATGAGCAGTTCTTC. It yields the protein CATRDRQYNEQFF. Full variable domain (outside the CDR3, taken from reference TRBV19 and TRBJ2-1): DGGITQSPKYLFRKEGQNVTLSCEQNLNHDAMYWYRQDPGQGLRLIYYSQIVNDFQKGDIAEGYSVSREKKESFPLTVTSAQKNPTAFYLCATRDRQYNEQFFGPGTRLTVL.